The 29 T cell receptor beta chains listed next were all sequenced from one sample in a study of CD8 T cells in ankylosing spondylitis. TCRdb fed the 5' RACE reads into MiXCR, producing one record per CDR3 protein. This sample yields some 150,000 distinct CDR3 sequences, of which 40% to 50% are seen a single time; roughly 15% belongs to the top ten. The sequenced sample was synovial fluid, either unsorted or a sorted T cell fraction (not recorded which). These TCRs come from a male donor with ankylosing spondylitis.

The CDR3 sequence: CASSSPREEETQYF. CDR3 nucleotide sequence: TGTGCCAGCAGCTCACCCAGGGAGGAAGAGACCCAGTACTTC. The chain uses TRBV7-2 and TRBJ2-5; possibly TRBD2 for D (6 bases). Germline V CDR1 and CDR2: SGHTA, FQGNSA. Trimming pared 4 bases from V and 3 bases from J, leaving 12 bases between. The CDR3 spans 14 residues.

The chain is built from TRBV10-3 and TRBJ2-3; tentative D call: TRBD2 (7 bases). V was shortened by 0 bases and J by 2 bases, with 12 bases between the two germline ends. This CDR3 contains 16 residues. Per germline, CDR1 ENHRY and CDR2 SYGVKD. CDR3 in amino acids: CAISESGAGVTDTQYF. The CDR3 nucleotides read TGTGCCATCAGTGAGTCGGGGGCGGGAGTCACAGATACGCAGTATTTT.

The chain links TRBV27 to TRBJ1-5, with D possibly TRBD1 on 6 matching bases. Trimming cost V 8 bases and J 6 bases, with 23 bases left between them. Germline CDR1 is MNHEY and CDR2 is SMNVEV (reference sequence). The CDR3 loop spans 16 amino acids. The CDR3: CASGGRLKGGLQPQHF. The CDR3 coding sequence is TGTGCCAGCGGAGGGCGTCTGAAGGGGGGCCTTCAGCCCCAGCATTTT.

In its sample, this clonotype was seen a few times. CDR3 nucleotide sequence: TGTGCCTGGGGACGTGGGACAGGGGACGAGCAGTACTTC. It translates to CAWGRGTGDEQYF. This chain connects TRBV30 to TRBJ2-7; 10 nucleotides align to TRBD1. CDR1 is GTSNPN, CDR2 SVGIG, per germline (reference sequence). This CDR3 has 13 amino acids. V lost 5 bases, J lost 5 bases, and 6 bases stayed unmatched.

This chain joins TRBV11-2 and TRBJ1-4, with D hard to call. The CDR3 has 15 residues. Between the trimmed V and J ends, which lost 3 bases and 5 bases, there was a span of 13 bases. Germline CDR1 SGHAT, CDR2 FQNNGV. This chain's CDR3 is CASSLGAHLNEKLFF. DNA of the CDR3: TGTGCCAGCAGCTTGGGAGCACACCTAAATGAAAAACTGTTTTTT.

This chain joins TRBV7-8 and TRBJ1-1, with D maybe TRBD1 (6 bases). V lost 5 bases, J lost 4 bases, and 20 bases lay in between. CDR3 length equals 16 residues. CDR1 and CDR2 from the germline V gene are SGHVS and FQNEAQ. The CDR3 DNA is TGTGCCAGCAGCCCACCCCCGAGGGGCAGGGGCACTGAAGCTTTCTTT. Protein: CASSPPPRGRGTEAFF. Filled out from reference TRBV7-8 and TRBJ1-1, the complete variable domain reads GAGVSQSPRYKVAKRGQDVALRCDPISGHVSLFWYQQALGQGPEFLTYFQNEAQLDKSGLPSDRFFAERPEGSVSTLKIQRTQQEDSAVYLCASSPPPRGRGTEAFFGQGTRLTVV.

The chain employs TRBV7-3 and TRBJ2-1; 8 positions agree with TRBD1. V was pared by 1 base and J by 5 bases, with 4 bases of the junction left unmatched. Germline CDR1 and CDR2: SGHTA and FQGTGA. The CDR3 is 15 amino acids. In DNA, the CDR3 is TGTGCCAGCAGCTTAATAGGACAGGGAGACAATGAGCAGTTCTTC. Translating gives CASSLIGQGDNEQFF.

The chain has TRBV4-3 and TRBJ2-1; no definite D call. V was clipped by 5 bases and J by 8 bases, with 10 bases between them. Germline values: CDR1 LGHNA, CDR2 YSLEER. CDR3 length: 12 amino acids. The CDR3 here is CASSVADDEQFF. DNA of the CDR3: TGCGCCAGCAGCGTAGCTGATGATGAGCAGTTCTTC.

The chain has TRBV6-1 and TRBJ2-7; 11 bases are a match to TRBD2. The J segment lost 5 bases and the V segment lost 3 bases, leaving 6 bases of the junction unmatched. The CDR3 covers 15 residues. The germline V gene has CDR1 MNHNS and CDR2 SASEGT. The CDR3 nucleotides are TGTGCCAGCAGTGAGATAGCGGGAGGGCCTGACGAGCAGTACTTC. Its protein product is CASSEIAGGPDEQYF.

This clonotype was seen more than once but under ten times. The chain is built from TRBV18 and TRBJ2-1; 7 bases fit TRBD2. The CDR3 spans 15 residues. From germline, CDR1 is KGHSH and CDR2 LQKENI. The J segment lost 8 bases and the V segment lost 0 bases, leaving 7 bases of the junction unmatched. The CDR3 coding sequence is TGTGCCAGCTCACCACCGGCGGGGGAAGGGGATGAGCAGTTCTTC. This translates into CASSPPAGEGDEQFF. The full variable domain, with the rest looked up from reference TRBV18 and TRBJ2-1, is NAGVMQNPRHLVRRRGQEARLRCSPMKGHSHVYWYRQLPEEGLKFMVYLQKENIIDESGMPKERFSAEFPKEGPSILRIQQVVRGDSAAYFCASSPPAGEGDEQFFGPGTRLTVL.

This chain connects TRBV7-9 to TRBJ1-2, with a tentative D call TRBD1 (5 bases). Germline values: CDR1 SEHNR, CDR2 FQNEAQ (reference sequence). This CDR3 contains 14 residues. V lost 0 bases, J lost 8 bases, and 13 bases lay in between. This CDR3 is CASSLAPSGGGYTF. CDR3 bases: TGTGCCAGCAGCTTAGCCCCATCGGGGGGAGGCTACACCTTC.

This clonotype was found a few times. V is TRBV28 and J is TRBJ1-4, with D maybe TRBD1 (6 bases). The germline V and J ends were trimmed by 6 bases and 1 base, with 12 bases remaining between them. The CDR3 sequence is 15 residues long. From germline, CDR1 is MDHEN and CDR2 SYDVKM. CDR3: CASRMGTLTNEKLFF. The CDR3 coding sequence is TGTGCCAGCAGGATGGGGACATTAACTAATGAAAAACTGTTTTTT.

The chain recombines TRBV18 with TRBJ1-6; 7 bases match TRBD1. V was pared by 2 bases and J by 7 bases, with 8 bases of the junction left unmatched. Per the germline V gene, CDR1 is KGHSH and CDR2 is LQKENI. This CDR3 spans 16 amino acids. The chain's CDR3 is CASSPLRQGLNSPLHF. CDR3 bases: TGTGCCAGCTCACCATTACGACAGGGTCTGAATTCACCCCTCCACTTT.

This clonotype was seen a handful of times. The rearrangement joins TRBV4-1 to TRBJ1-1, with unresolved D. Germline V lookup: CDR1 MGHRA, CDR2 YSYEKL. Deletions cut 5 bases from V and 1 base from J, with 11 bases between. This CDR3 has 14 amino acids. The CDR3 region has the DNA TGCGCCAGCAGCGCTCGGACGGGGAACACTGAAGCTTTCTTT. It encodes CASSARTGNTEAFF.

This clonotype was counted once. The junction shows a germline mismatch at one end, possibly a read error. This chain connects TRBV20-1 to TRBJ1-4; D ambiguous. Germline CDR1 DFQATT, CDR2 SNEGSKA (reference sequence). CDR3 length: 15 residues. The CDR3 DNA reads as TGCAGTGCCAGAGAAATGCTGGGATCTAATGAAAAACTGTTTTTT. It specifies CSAREMLGSNEKLFF.

This clonotype was observed a handful of times. This sequence joins TRBV4-1 and TRBJ1-2, with 11 bases matching TRBD1. V lost 1 base, J lost 7 bases, and 8 bases stayed unmatched. This CDR3 contains 16 residues. Germline V gene sequence: CDR1 MGHRA, CDR2 YSYEKL. The CDR3 protein is CASSQVRGQGAFGYTF. The CDR3 nucleotides are TGCGCCAGCAGCCAAGTAAGAGGACAGGGGGCTTTTGGCTACACCTTC.

CDR3: CSGGGGGLDYNEQFF. The CDR3 DNA is TGCAGTGGCGGTGGGGGGGGGCTAGACTACAATGAGCAGTTCTTC. The chain employs TRBV20-1 and TRBJ2-1, with a tentative D call TRBD2 (7 bases). The CDR3 runs to 15 residues. V was cut by 7 bases and J by 3 bases, with 19 bases left in between. Germline V CDR1 and CDR2: DFQATT, SNEGSKA (reference sequence).

This clonotype was recorded at least ten times. This chain joins TRBV5-1 and TRBJ1-1; TRBD1 might be the D (5 bases). Trimming left V 5 bases short and J 5 bases short, with 10 bases between. This CDR3 is 12 amino acids long. The V gene's germline CDR1 is SGHRS and CDR2 YFSETQ. CDR3 bases: TGCGCCAGCAGGGTGGGGGGGACTGAAGCTTTCTTT. Its protein is CASRVGGTEAFF.

J is TRBJ2-1 and V is TRBV25-1; TRBD1 or TRBD2 may be the D gene (5 bases each). The V end was cut by 2 bases, the J end by 1 base, with 9 bases between. This CDR3 is built from 15 residues. The germline V gene has CDR1 MGHDK and CDR2 SYGVNS. CDR3 sequence: CASSESWGSYNEQFF. CDR3 DNA sequence: TGTGCCAGCAGTGAAAGTTGGGGGTCCTACAATGAGCAGTTCTTC. Using reference TRBV25-1 and TRBJ2-1 for the parts outside the CDR3, the full variable domain is EADIYQTPRYLVIGTGKKITLECSQTMGHDKMYWYQQDPGMELHLIHYSYGVNSTEKGDLSSESTVSRIRTEHFPLTLESARPSHTSQYLCASSESWGSYNEQFFGPGTRLTVL.

This chain connects TRBV4-1 to TRBJ2-7; no clear D gene. V was pared by 4 bases and J by 0 bases, with 19 bases between. CDR3 size: 17 residues. Germline V gene lookup returns CDR1 MGHRA and CDR2 YSYEKL. CDR3 sequence reads: CASSPKIRAKISYEQYF. The CDR3 DNA reads TGCGCCAGCAGCCCAAAGATCCGGGCAAAAATCTCCTACGAGCAGTACTTC.

The chain links TRBV2 to TRBJ1-6; 8 nucleotides align to TRBD1. The CDR3 contains 16 residues. Germline CDR1 is SNHLY and CDR2 is FYNNEI. J gave up 5 bases and V 6 bases, and 9 bases lay outside the gene matches. Here the CDR3 DNA reads TGTGCCAGCAGCGCCGACAGGGGTCAAAATAATTCACCCCTCCACTTT. Its protein product is CASSADRGQNNSPLHF.

The chain combines TRBV7-9 with TRBJ2-2, with D possibly matching TRBD1 (5 bases). Trimming removed 1 base from V and 5 bases from J, with 14 bases in between. This CDR3 contains 16 residues. The germline gives CDR1 SEHNR, CDR2 FQNEAQ (reference sequence). The CDR3 spells CASSLVGVVATGELFF. CDR3 sequence (DNA): TGTGCCAGCAGCTTAGTAGGGGTCGTCGCGACCGGGGAGCTGTTTTTT.

CDR3 in amino acids: CASSPGGDTEAFF. CDR3 bases: TGTGCCAGCAGCCCCGGGGGCGACACTGAAGCTTTCTTT. The V and J genes are TRBV5-5 and TRBJ1-1; D may be TRBD1 (6 bases). Trimming took 4 bases from V and 3 from J, leaving 10 bases between them. CDR1 SGHKS and CDR2 YYEKEE come from the germline V gene (reference sequence). This CDR3 has 13 residues. Together with reference TRBV5-5 and TRBJ1-1, the CDR3 gives the full variable domain: DAGVTQSPTHLIKTRGQQVTLRCSPISGHKSVSWYQQVLGQGPQFIFQYYEKEERGRGNFPDRFSARQFPNYSSELNVNALLLGDSALYLCASSPGGDTEAFFGQGTRLTVV.

V usage is TRBV7-9 and J usage is TRBJ1-1; D is undetermined. Germline CDR1 and CDR2: SEHNR and FQNEAQ (reference sequence). This CDR3 has 12 amino acids. V dropped 1 base and J dropped 5 bases, with 5 bases sitting between them. CDR3 sequence: CASSLGRTEAFF. CDR3 sequence (DNA): TGTGCCAGCAGCTTAGGACGGACTGAAGCTTTCTTT.

This clonotype showed up just a few times. This sequence joins TRBV5-1 and TRBJ2-1; TRBD1 or TRBD2 may be the D gene (5 bases each). The CDR3 runs to 16 residues. The V gene lost 1 base and the J gene lost 0 bases, with 11 bases spanning the gap. CDR1 SGHRS and CDR2 YFSETQ come from the germline V gene. CDR3 protein: CASSLRQGASYNEQFF. The CDR3 region has the DNA TGCGCCAGCAGCTTGAGGCAGGGAGCCTCCTACAATGAGCAGTTCTTC.

The sample holds many counts of this clonotype. The chain is built from TRBV10-3 and TRBJ2-7; D not certain. The germline gives CDR1 ENHRY, CDR2 SYGVKD. Between the trimmed V and J ends, which lost 5 bases and 6 bases, there was a span of 14 bases. This CDR3 contains 13 residues. DNA for the CDR3: TGTGCCATCAGTACGGACGCCGGCCGCGAGCAGTACTTC. Protein product: CAISTDAGREQYF.

There are many counts of this clonotype. V and J are TRBV28 and TRBJ2-3, with 11 bases aligning to TRBD2. Germline V gives CDR1 MDHEN, CDR2 SYDVKM. V shed 5 bases, J shed 2 bases, and the junction held 3 bases outside the gene matches. The CDR3 totals 15 residues. CDR3 DNA sequence: TGTGCCAGCAGTCTACTAGCGGGAGACACAGATACGCAGTATTTT. Translating gives CASSLLAGDTDTQYF. Filled out from reference TRBV28 and TRBJ2-3, the complete variable domain reads DVKVTQSSRYLVKRTGEKVFLECVQDMDHENMFWYRQDPGLGLRLIYFSYDVKMKEKGDIPEGYSVSREKKERFSLILESASTNQTSMYLCASSLLAGDTDTQYFGPGTRLTVL.

The genes are TRBV7-8 and TRBJ2-7; tentatively, D is TRBD1 (5 bases). The ends were cut back, 1 base at V and 4 bases at J, with 14 bases in the middle. The CDR3 loop spans 15 amino acids. Germline V lookup: CDR1 SGHVS, CDR2 FQNEAQ. CDR3 protein: CASSLGGRAIYEQYF. CDR3 DNA: TGTGCCAGCAGCTTAGGGGGCAGGGCCATTTACGAGCAGTACTTC.

The rearrangement links TRBV4-1 to TRBJ2-2, with 9 bases aligning to TRBD2. CDR1 is MGHRA, CDR2 YSYEKL, per germline. The length of the CDR3 is 16 residues. Losses at the gene ends were 4 bases for V and 7 bases for J; bases not matched to a gene: 10. In nucleotides, the CDR3 is TGCGCCAGCAGCCTTGCTCGACTAGCGGAGAACGGGGAGCTGTTTTTT. Residues: CASSLARLAENGELFF.